This T cell receptor (beta chain) was recorded in a study of molecular identifiers for immune sequencing clone quantification. Notes on the study in general: Highly expanded clones may be undercounted when identical TCR molecules share barcodes.

CDR3 length: 19 residues. Germline assignment: CDR1 MNHEY and CDR2 SVGEGT. V was cut by 6 bases and J by 0 bases, with 24 bases left in between. TCRdb reprocessed the PCR reads with MiXCR, giving one entry per CDR3 protein. The sample lists just over 35,000 distinct CDR3 sequences, approximately 17% occurring once. The table lists this clonotype with many counts. The antigen is unknown. The sequence derives from a human donor in good health. Some libraries in this study had Jurkat cell RNA spiked in. The specimen was naive CD8+ T cells from blood, with Jurkat cell RNA spiked in. Subset here: FACS-sorted CD8+CD4-CCR7+CD45RA+ naive T cells. The V call is TRBV6-2 or TRBV6-3, the J call TRBJ1-5, with a weak D call TRBD1 (5 bases). The CDR3 reads CASSSPVLGDEYSNQPQHF. The CDR3, as DNA: TGTGCCAGCAGCTCCCCGGTTTTGGGGGACGAATATAGCAATCAGCCCCAGCATTTT.